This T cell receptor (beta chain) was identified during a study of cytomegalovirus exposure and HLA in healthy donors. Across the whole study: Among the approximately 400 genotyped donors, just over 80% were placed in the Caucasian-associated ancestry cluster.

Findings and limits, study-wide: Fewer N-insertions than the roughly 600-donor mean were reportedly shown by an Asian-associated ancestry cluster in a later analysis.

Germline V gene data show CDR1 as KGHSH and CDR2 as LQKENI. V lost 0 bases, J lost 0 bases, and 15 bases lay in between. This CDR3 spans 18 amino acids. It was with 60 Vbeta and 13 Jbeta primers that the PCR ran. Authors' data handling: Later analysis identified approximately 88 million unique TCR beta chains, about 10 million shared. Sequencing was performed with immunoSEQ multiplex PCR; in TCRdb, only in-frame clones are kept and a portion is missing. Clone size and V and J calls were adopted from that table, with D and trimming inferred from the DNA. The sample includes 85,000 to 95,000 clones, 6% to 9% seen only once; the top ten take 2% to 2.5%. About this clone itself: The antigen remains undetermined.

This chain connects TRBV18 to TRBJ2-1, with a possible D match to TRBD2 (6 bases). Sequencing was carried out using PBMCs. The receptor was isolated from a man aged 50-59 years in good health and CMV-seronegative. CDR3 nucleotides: TGTGCCAGCTCACCACCCTCTACTAGCTCCCGCTCCTACAATGAGCAGTTCTTC. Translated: CASSPPSTSSRSYNEQFF.